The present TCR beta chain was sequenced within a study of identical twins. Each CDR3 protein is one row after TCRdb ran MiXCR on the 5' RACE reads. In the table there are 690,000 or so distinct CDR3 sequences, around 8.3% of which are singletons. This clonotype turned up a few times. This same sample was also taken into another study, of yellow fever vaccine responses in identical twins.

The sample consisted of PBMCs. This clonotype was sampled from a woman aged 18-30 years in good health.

The CDR3 protein is CASSYSGQENNEQFF. CDR3 DNA sequence: TGTGCCAGCAGTTACTCGGGACAGGAGAACAATGAGCAGTTCTTC. V usage is TRBV6-5 and J usage is TRBJ2-1; 8 bases match TRBD1. The V gene's germline CDR1 is MNHEY and CDR2 SVGAGI. The ends lost 0 bases at V and 5 bases at J; junction bases unmatched: 3. The CDR3 extends over 15 amino acids.